A selection of T cell receptor beta chains follows, all from one sample in a study of T cells in Graves' hyperthyroidism and ophthalmopathy. TCRdb reanalysed the multiplex PCR reads using MiXCR and keeps one entry per CDR3 protein. The sample lists approximately 420,000 distinct CDR3 sequences; approximately 14% were seen once. The sample was blood. Source of these receptors: a young woman with Graves' hyperthyroidism. Each CDR3 is given with its conserved first and last residue. A D gene is named only where the DNA matches it firmly. The listing skips clone size in some rows; elsewhere it reads once, few, many or a size class.

clone_size | j_call | v_call | d_call | cdr3_nt | cdr3_aa
. | TRBJ2-3 | TRBV6-5 | . | TGTGCCAGCAGTTTTTTGAGGGCGAGCACAGATACGCAGTATTTT | CASSFLRASTDTQYF
many | TRBJ1-5 | TRBV4-1 | . | TGCGCCAGCAGCCAAGATGGGAGGGGCGATAGCAATCAGCCCCAGCATTTT | CASSQDGRGDSNQPQHF
many | TRBJ1-5 | TRBV28 | TRBD1 | TGTGCCAGCAGTTTAACGAGCCTAGACAGGGCTAGTCAGCCCCAGCATTTT | CASSLTSLDRASQPQHF
many | TRBJ2-7 | TRBV20-1 | TRBD2 | TGCAGTGCTAGAGAATCTAGCGGGAGTGGCGAGCAGTACTTC | CSARESSGSGEQYF
many | TRBJ2-7 | TRBV12-3/TRBV12-4 | . | TGTGCCAGCAGCCGGACCGCAGCAGCCTACGAGCAGTACTTC | CASSRTAAAYEQYF
many | TRBJ1-2 | TRBV7-2 | TRBD1 | TGTGCCAGCAGCGTACAGGGGATCTATGGCTACACCTTC | CASSVQGIYGYTF
many | TRBJ1-2 | TRBV4-3 | TRBD1 | TGCGCCAGCAGCCAACGGACAGGGTCCAACTATGGCTACACCTTC | CASSQRTGSNYGYTF
many | TRBJ2-1 | TRBV5-1 | . | TGCGCCAGCAGCTCGTATAGCGGTAGCTCCTACAATGAGCAGTTCTTC | CASSSYSGSSYNEQFF
few | TRBJ1-2 | TRBV28 | . | TGTGCCAGCAGTCCCCCAGAGCCCTATGGCTACACCTTC | CASSPPEPYGYTF
many | TRBJ1-4 | TRBV20-1 | TRBD1 | TGCAGTGCTCCCGGGACAGGGGGCAGAAAACTGTTTTTT | CSAPGTGGRKLFF
many | TRBJ2-3 | TRBV28 | TRBD2 | TGTGCCAGCAGTCTTTTTCCCAGCGGGAGCGGCACAGATACGCAGTATTTT | CASSLFPSGSGTDTQYF
many | TRBJ2-7 | TRBV6-2/TRBV6-3 | . | TGTGCCAGCAGTTACTCGAATCGGCGGTATAGCTCCTACGAGCAGTACTTC | CASSYSNRRYSSYEQYF
many | TRBJ2-7 | TRBV6-2/TRBV6-3 | TRBD2 | TGTGCCAGCAGTAGGACTAGCGGGAGTACCTACGAGCAGTACTTC | CASSRTSGSTYEQYF
many | TRBJ2-3 | TRBV7-2 | . | TGTGCCAGCAGCTTAGTACTCGCGGCGGATACGCAGTATTTT | CASSLVLAADTQYF
many | TRBJ2-4 | TRBV2 | TRBD1 | TGTGCCAGCAGTGTCCCTAGGACAGGGCCAGAGGGCATTCAGTACTTC | CASSVPRTGPEGIQYF
many | TRBJ1-5 | TRBV28 | . | TGTGCCAGCAGTTTATTATATAGCAATCAGCCCCAGCATTTT | CASSLLYSNQPQHF
many | TRBJ1-2 | TRBV4-3 | . | TGCGCCAGCAGCCAACTTTCGACTAACTATGGCTACACCTTC | CASSQLSTNYGYTF
. | TRBJ2-1 | TRBV5-5 | TRBD2 | TGTGCCAGCAGCTTGTTCCGCGGGAGTGGCGATGAGCAGTTCTTC | CASSLFRGSGDEQFF
many | TRBJ1-4 | TRBV18 | . | TGTGCCAGCTCGCCCGGGGGTGAAAAACTGTTTTTT | CASSPGGEKLFF
few | TRBJ2-7 | TRBV28 | TRBD1 | TGTGCCAGCAGTTACAGGGGAGTCTCGAACTCCTACGAGCAGTACTTC | CASSYRGVSNSYEQYF
many | TRBJ1-1 | TRBV20-1 | TRBD1 | TGCAGTGCCACAGGGGTTGTGGACACTGAAGCTTTCTTT | CSATGVVDTEAFF
. | TRBJ1-2 | TRBV5-8 | TRBD1 | TGTGCCAGCAGCTTGGATACAGGGGTTGGCTACACCTTC | CASSLDTGVGYTF
. | TRBJ1-6 | TRBV20-1 | . | TGCAGTGCTTTAGGACGGCGTTATAATTCACCCCTCCACTTT | CSALGRRYNSPLHF
. | TRBJ1-1 | TRBV7-2 | . | TGTGCCAGCAGCCACCGGGACACTGGCACTGAAGCTTTCTTT | CASSHRDTGTEAFF
. | TRBJ1-6 | TRBV30 | TRBD1 | TGTGCCTGGAAGACAGGGCTGAAGTCACCCCTCCACTTT | CAWKTGLKSPLHF
many | TRBJ2-5 | TRBV11-2 | TRBD2 | TGTGCCAGCAGCTCCCAGACTAGCGGGAGTCAAGAGACCCAGTACTTC | CASSSQTSGSQETQYF
many | TRBJ2-5 | TRBV6-4 | TRBD1 | TGTGCCAGCAGTGAGACGACAGGGGGGCAAGAGACCCAGTACTTC | CASSETTGGQETQYF
many | TRBJ2-5 | TRBV27 | . | TGTGCCAGCAGTAAGGGGCTTCCCCGGGAAGAGACCCAGTACTTC | CASSKGLPREETQYF
few | TRBJ2-2 | TRBV6-1 | TRBD1 | TGTGCCAGCAGAAAGGAGGGGACAGGGCGCACCGGGGAGCTGTTTTTT | CASRKEGTGRTGELFF
many | TRBJ1-6 | TRBV27 | . | TGTGCCAGCAGTTTCGTGGCGAACTATAATTCACCCCTCCACTTT | CASSFVANYNSPLHF
few | TRBJ1-6 | TRBV5-5 | TRBD1 | TGTGCCAGCAGCTTGGCACTTCAGGGGGCAGGGGATTCACCCCTCCACTTT | CASSLALQGAGDSPLHF
. | TRBJ1-2 | TRBV15 | . | TGTGCCACCAGCACCCCCGGGATAATGGAGGCGTTCGGGGGGGGCTACACCTTC | CATSTPGIMEAFGGGYTF